This TCR beta chain was documented in a study of T cells in localized non-small cell lung cancer. Overall study results and limits: Across samples, adjacent lung featured a median roughly 56 of the top 100 tumor clones.

In the case of this clone: Its cognate antigen is unknown.

Assay: immunoSEQ multiplex PCR; the TCRdb copy retains only in-frame clones and omits some. Found here are fewer than 3,000 clones, roughly a fifth of them singletons; the top ten hold around a sixth. Germline-derived CDR1 and CDR2 are LNHDA and SQIVND (reference sequence). The junction had 14 bases not matched to a gene; V was cut back by 6 bases and J by 8 bases. The CDR3 covers 15 residues. The sequencing here drew on lung tumor tissue, taken before any cancer treatment. The V and J genes are TRBV19 and TRBJ1-2; 8 positions agree with TRBD1. This sequence was found in a woman aged 40-75 years with stage I lung adenocarcinoma. CDR3 protein: CASSVLTGGREGYTF. The CDR3, as DNA: TGTGCCAGTAGCGTACTCACAGGGGGGCGAGAAGGCTACACCTTC.